The table lists the clone carrying this T cell receptor beta chain with a count of one. Its antigen is still unknown. This CDR3 has 11 amino acids. Looked up from germline, CDR1 is DFQATT and CDR2 is SNEGSKA (reference sequence). V lost 3 bases to trimming and J lost 4 bases, with 6 bases between them. All of the isolated RNA was reverse transcribed, so expressed TCRB transcripts were sequenced. TCRdb keeps only in-frame clones here, not all; method: immunoSEQ multiplex PCR. The table lists tens of thousands of clones, roughly half of them singletons. These data come from a study of beta chain features in type 1 diabetes. Study-wide results and limits: Fewer junction insertions and more nucleotide deletions appeared in type 1 diabetes patients. Among all four CD4+ subsets, Type 1 diabetes patients had TCRB CDR3s that were moderately but significantly shorter.

J is TRBJ1-2 and V is TRBV20-1, with D hard to call. The sample consisted of central memory CD4+ T cells from blood. This TCR was recovered from a man aged 30 to 45 with type 1 diabetes. The CDR3 reads CSARTIYGYTF. CDR3 nucleotides: TGCAGTGCTAGGACTATCTATGGCTACACCTTC.